What follows describes a single T cell receptor (beta chain). Its antigen remains unidentified. After autologous stem cell transplantation all patients relapsed, and prior brentuximab vedotin exposure differed between cohorts. Only in-frame clones appear in the TCRdb table, and some are missing; sequencing was by immunoSEQ multiplex PCR. Among thousands of clones, 55% to 70% were seen once, and the ten largest hold 50% to 75%. This CDR3 spans 17 amino acids. With 0 bases clipped from V and 5 bases from J, the junction kept 7 bases outside the gene matches. Germline V gives CDR1 LGHNA, CDR2 YSLEER. These data belong to a study of PD-1 blockade in classical Hodgkin lymphoma. Whole-study results and caveats: Patients newly diagnosed and complete responders had comparable baseline diversity. By C4D1, CD4+ diversity increased significantly, especially in complete responders. Patients starting nivolumab less than 1 year after ASCT had lower diversity and were excluded from later analyses.

This clonotype was obtained from a human donor with classical Hodgkin lymphoma. This chain links TRBV4-3 with TRBJ2-2; TRBD2 aligns across 9 bases. This material consisted of peripheral blood mononuclear cells (PBMCs), taken at baseline. The CDR3 bases are TGCGCCAGCAGCCAAGATGTAATAGCGGGGGCAACCGGGGAGCTGTTTTTT. Its protein is CASSQDVIAGATGELFF.